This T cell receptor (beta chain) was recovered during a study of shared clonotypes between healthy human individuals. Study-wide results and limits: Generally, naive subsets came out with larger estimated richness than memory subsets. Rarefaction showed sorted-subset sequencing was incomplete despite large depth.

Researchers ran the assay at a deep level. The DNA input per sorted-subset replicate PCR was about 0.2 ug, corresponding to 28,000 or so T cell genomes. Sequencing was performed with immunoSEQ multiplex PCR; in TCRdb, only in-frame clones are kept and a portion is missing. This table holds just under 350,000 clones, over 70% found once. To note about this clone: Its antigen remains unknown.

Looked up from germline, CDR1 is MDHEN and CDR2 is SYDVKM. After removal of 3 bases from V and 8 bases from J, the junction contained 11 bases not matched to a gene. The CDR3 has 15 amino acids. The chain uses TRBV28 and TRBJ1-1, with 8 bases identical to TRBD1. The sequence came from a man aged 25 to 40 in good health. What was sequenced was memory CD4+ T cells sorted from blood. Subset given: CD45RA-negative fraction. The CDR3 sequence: CASSFGTGAGIEAFF. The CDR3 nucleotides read TGTGCCAGCAGTTTCGGGACAGGTGCGGGAATAGAAGCTTTCTTT.